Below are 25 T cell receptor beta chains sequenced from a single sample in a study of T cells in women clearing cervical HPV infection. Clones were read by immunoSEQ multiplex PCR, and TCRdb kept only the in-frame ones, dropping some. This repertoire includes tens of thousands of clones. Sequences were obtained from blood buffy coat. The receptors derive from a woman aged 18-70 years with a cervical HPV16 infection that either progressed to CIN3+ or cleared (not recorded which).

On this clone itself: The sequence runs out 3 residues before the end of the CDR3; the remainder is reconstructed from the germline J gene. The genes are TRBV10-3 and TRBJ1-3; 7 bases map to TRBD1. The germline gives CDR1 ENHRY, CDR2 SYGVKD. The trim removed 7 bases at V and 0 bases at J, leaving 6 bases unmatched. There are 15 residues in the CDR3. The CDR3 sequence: CAITQGGVSGNTIYF. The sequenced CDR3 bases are TGTGCCATCACCCAGGGGGGCGTCTCTGGAAACACC.

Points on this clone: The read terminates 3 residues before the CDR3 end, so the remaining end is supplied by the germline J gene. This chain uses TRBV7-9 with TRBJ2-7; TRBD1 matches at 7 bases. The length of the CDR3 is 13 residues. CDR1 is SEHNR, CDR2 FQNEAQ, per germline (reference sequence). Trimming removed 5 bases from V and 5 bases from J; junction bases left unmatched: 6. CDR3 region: CASSPTGDHEQYF. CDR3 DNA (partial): TGTGCCAGCAGCCCCACAGGGGATCACGAG.

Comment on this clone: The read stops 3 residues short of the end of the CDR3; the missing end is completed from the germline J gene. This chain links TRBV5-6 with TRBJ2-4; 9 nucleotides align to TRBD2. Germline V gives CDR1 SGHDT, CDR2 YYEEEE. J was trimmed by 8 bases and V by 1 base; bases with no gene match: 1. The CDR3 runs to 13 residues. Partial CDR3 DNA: TGTGCCAGCAGCTTGAGACTAGCGGACATT. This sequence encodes CASSLRLADI. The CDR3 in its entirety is CASSLRLADIQYF.

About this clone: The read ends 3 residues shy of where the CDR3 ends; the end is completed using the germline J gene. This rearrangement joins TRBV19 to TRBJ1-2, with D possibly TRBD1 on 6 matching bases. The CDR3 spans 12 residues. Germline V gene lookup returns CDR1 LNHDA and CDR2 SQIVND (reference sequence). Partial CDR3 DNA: TGTGCCAGTGGGGGCGACAGAATCGGC. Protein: CASGGDRIG. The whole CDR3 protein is CASGGDRIGYTF.

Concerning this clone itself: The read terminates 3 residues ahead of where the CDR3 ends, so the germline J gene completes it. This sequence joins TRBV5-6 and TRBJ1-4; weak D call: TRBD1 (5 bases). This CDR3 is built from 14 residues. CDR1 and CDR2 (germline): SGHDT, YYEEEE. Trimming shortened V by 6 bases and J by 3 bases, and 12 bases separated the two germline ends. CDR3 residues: CASNLVGANEKLFF. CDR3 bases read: TGTGCCAGCAACCTTGTAGGGGCTAATGAAAAA.

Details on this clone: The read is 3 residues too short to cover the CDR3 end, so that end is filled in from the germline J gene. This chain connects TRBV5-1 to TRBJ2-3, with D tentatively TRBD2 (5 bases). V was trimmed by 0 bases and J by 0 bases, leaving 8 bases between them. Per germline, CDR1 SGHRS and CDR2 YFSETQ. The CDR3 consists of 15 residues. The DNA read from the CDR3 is TGCGCCAGCAGCTTGGAGAGCGGTAGCACAGATACG. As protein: CASSLESGSTDT. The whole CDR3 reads CASSLESGSTDTQYF.

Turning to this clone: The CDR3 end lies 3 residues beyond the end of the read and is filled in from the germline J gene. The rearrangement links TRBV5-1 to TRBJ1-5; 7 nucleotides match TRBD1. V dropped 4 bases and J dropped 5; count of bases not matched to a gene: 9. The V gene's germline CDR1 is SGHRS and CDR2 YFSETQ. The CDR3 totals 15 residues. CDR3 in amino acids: CASSRTGQTDQPQHF. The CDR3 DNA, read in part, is TGCGCCAGCAGCCGCACGGGACAGACAGATCAGCCC.

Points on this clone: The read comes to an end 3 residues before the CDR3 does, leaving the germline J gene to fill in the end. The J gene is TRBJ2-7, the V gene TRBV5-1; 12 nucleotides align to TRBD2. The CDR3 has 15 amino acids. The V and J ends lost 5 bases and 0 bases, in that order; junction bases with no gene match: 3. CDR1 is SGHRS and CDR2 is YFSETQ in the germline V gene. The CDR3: CASRKTSGSSYEQYF. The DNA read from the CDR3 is TGCGCCAGCAGAAAGACTAGCGGGAGCTCCTACGAG.

This chain's CDR3 is CAWSAPLADSTDTQYF. The CDR3 DNA, read in part, is TGTGCCTGGAGTGCTCCCCTAGCGGATAGCACAGATACG. This chain links TRBV30 with TRBJ2-3; 7 nucleotides line up with TRBD2. The read finishes 3 residues shy of the CDR3 end, and the germline J gene is used to complete it. The CDR3 contains 16 residues. V lost 1 base to trimming and J lost 0 bases; unmatched junction nucleotides: 7. Germline assignment: CDR1 GTSNPN and CDR2 SVGIG (reference sequence).

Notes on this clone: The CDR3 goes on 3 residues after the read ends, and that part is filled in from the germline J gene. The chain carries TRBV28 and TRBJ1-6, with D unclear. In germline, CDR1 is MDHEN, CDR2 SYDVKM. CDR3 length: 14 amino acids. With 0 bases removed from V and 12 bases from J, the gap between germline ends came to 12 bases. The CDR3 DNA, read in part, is TGTGCCAGCAGTTTATGGGATAGCGCCAAACCC. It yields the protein CASSLWDSAKP. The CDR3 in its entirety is CASSLWDSAKPLHF.

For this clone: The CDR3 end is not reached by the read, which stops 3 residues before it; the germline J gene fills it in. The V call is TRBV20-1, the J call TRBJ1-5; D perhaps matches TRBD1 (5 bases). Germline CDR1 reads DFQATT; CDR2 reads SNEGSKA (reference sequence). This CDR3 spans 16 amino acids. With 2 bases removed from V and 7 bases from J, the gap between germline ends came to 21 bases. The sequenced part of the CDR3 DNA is TGCAGTGCTAGATCGGGGACGGGGGAGAGGGGACAGCCC. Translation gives CSARSGTGERGQP. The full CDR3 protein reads CSARSGTGERGQPQHF.

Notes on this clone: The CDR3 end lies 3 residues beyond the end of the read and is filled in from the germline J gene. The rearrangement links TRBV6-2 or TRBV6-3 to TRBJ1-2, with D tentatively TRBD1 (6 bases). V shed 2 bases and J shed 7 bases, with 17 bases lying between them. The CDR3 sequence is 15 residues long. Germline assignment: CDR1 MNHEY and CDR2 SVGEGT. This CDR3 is CASSYPSAGEAGYTF. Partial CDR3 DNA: TGTGCCAGCAGTTACCCGAGTGCAGGGGAAGCTGGC.

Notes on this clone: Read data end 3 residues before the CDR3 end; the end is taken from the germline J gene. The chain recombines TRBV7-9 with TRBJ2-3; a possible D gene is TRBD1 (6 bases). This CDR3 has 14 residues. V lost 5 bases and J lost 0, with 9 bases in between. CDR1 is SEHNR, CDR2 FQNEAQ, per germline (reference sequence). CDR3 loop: CASSQTGSTDTQYF. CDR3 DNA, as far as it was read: TGTGCCAGCAGCCAGACAGGCAGCACAGATACG. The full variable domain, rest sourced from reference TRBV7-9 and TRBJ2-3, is DTGVSQNPRHKITKRGQNVTFRCDPISEHNRLYWYRQTLGQGPEFLTYFQNEAQLEKSRLLSDRFSAERPKGSFSTLEIQRTEQGDSAMYLCASSQTGSTDTQYFGPGTRLTVL.

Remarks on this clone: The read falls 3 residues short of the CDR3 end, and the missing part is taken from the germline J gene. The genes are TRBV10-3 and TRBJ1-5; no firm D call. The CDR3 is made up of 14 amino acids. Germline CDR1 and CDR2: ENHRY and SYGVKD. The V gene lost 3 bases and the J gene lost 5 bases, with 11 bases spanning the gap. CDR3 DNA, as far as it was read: TGTGCCATCAGTGAAAACACCCGGGATCAGCCC. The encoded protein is CAISENTRDQP. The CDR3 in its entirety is CAISENTRDQPQHF.

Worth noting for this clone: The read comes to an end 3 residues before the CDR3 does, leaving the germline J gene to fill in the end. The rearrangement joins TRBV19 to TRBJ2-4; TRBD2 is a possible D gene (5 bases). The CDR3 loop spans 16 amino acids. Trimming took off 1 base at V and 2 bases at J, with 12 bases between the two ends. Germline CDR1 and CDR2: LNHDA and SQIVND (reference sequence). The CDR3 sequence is CASSIGLGESKNIQYF. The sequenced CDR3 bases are TGTGCCAGTAGTATAGGTCTCGGGGAATCCAAAAACATT.

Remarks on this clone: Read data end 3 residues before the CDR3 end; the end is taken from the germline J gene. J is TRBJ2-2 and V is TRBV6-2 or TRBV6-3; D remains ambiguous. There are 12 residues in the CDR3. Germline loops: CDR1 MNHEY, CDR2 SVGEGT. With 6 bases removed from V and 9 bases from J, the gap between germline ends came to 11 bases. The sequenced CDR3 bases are TGTGCCAGCAGCGCGGTCGGAAGGGAG. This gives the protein CASSAVGRE. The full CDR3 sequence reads CASSAVGRELFF.

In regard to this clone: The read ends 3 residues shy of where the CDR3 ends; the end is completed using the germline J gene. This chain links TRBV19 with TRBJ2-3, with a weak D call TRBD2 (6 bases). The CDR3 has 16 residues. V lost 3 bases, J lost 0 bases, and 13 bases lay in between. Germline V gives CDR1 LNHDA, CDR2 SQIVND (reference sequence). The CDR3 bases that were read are TGTGCCAGTAGTATCGGACTACCGAGAAGCACAGATACG. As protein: CASSIGLPRSTDT. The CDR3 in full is CASSIGLPRSTDTQYF.

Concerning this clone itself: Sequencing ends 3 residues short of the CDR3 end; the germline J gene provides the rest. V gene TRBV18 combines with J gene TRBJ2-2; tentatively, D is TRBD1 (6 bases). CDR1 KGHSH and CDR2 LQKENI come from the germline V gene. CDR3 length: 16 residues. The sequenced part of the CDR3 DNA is TGTGCCAGCTCACCAGGAGTGGGGGCGAGGAATTCACCG. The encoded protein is CASSPGVGARNSP. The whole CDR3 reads CASSPGVGARNSPLFF. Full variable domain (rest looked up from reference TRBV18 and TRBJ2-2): NAGVMQNPRHLVRRRGQEARLRCSPMKGHSHVYWYRQLPEEGLKFMVYLQKENIIDESGMPKERFSAEFPKEGPSILRIQQVVRGDSAAYFCASSPGVGARNSPLFFGEGSRLTVL.

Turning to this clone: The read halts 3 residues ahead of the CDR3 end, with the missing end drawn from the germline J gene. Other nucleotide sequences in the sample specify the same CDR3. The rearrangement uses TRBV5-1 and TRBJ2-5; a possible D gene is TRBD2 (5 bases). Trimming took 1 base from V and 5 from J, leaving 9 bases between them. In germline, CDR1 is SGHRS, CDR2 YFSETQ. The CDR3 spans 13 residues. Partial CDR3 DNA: TGCGCCAGCAGCTTGCTGGGCGGGGAGACC. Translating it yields CASSLLGGET. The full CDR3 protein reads CASSLLGGETQYF.

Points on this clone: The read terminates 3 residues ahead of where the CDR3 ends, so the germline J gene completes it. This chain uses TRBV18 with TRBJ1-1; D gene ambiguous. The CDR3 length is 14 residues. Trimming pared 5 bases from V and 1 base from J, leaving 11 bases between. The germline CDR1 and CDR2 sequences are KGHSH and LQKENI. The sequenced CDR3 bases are TGTGCCAGCTCAGACACGAAGGGGAACACTGAA. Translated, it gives CASSDTKGNTE. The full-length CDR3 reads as CASSDTKGNTEAFF.

The CDR3 DNA, read in part, is TGTGCCAGTAGTAAAGAGGGGAGCGGTCGTTACGAC. This codes for CASSKEGSGRYD. The whole CDR3 sequence reads CASSKEGSGRYDYTF. The rearrangement uses TRBV19 and TRBJ1-2, with TRBD1 as a possible D gene (5 bases). The observed sequence ends 3 residues before the CDR3 terminus, with the missing tail filled in from the germline J gene. The CDR3 sequence is 15 residues long. Germline V gene sequence: CDR1 LNHDA, CDR2 SQIVND (reference sequence).

The DNA read from the CDR3 is TGCGCCAGCAGCCAAGTTTCCGGGTCCGGCAATCAGCCC. Amino acids: CASSQVSGSGNQP. The whole CDR3 sequence is CASSQVSGSGNQPQHF. The chain uses TRBV4-1 and TRBJ1-5; D is uncertain. The sequenced fragment ends 3 residues before the CDR3 boundary, so the rest is inferred from the germline J gene. Trimming pared 1 base from V and 2 bases from J, leaving 12 bases between. CDR1 and CDR2 (germline): MGHRA, YSYEKL. CDR3 length equals 16 residues.

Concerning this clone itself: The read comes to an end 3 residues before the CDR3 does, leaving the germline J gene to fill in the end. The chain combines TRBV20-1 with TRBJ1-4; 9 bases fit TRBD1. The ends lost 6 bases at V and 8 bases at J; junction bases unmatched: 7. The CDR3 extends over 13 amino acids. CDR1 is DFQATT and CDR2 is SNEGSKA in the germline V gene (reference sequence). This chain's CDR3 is CSAPGQGKEKLFF. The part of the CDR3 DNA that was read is TGCAGTGCGCCCGGACAGGGGAAGGAAAAA.

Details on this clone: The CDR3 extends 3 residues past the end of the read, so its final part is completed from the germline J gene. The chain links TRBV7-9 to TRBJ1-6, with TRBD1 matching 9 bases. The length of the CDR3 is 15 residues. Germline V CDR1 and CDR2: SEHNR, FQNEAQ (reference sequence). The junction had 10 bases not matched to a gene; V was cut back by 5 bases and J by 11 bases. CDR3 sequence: CASSIGQGSATPLHF. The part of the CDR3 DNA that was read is TGTGCCAGCAGCATAGGACAGGGGTCGGCAACACCC.

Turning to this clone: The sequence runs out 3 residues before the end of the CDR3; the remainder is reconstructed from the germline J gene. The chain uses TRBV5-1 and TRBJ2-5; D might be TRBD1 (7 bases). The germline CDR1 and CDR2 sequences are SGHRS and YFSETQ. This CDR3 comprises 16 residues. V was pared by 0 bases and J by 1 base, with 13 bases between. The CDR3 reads CASSLVLQGGQETQYF. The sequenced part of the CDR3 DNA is TGCGCCAGCAGCTTGGTGCTCCAGGGGGGCCAAGAGACC.